This T cell receptor beta chain was sequenced in a study of T-cell memory formation after mild COVID-19. Across the whole study: Clusters of TCRs were largely donor specific. General study findings and limits: Later expanders leaned CD4+, whereas day 15 to 85 contracting clones were balanced CD4/CD8. Prior to infection, memory already included some responding clones, suggesting cross-reactive memory joined. There was no confirmation that second-wave clones peaking on day 37 were SARS-CoV-2 specific.

V was clipped by 4 bases and J by 0 bases, with 4 bases between them. Germline values: CDR1 SNHLY, CDR2 FYNNEI. The CDR3 has 14 amino acids. This clonotype was observed a handful of times. Its specificity is unknown. TCRdb itself ran the 5' RACE reads through MiXCR, one entry per CDR3 protein. Of roughly 120,000 distinct CDR3 sequences in the sample, 20% to 25% were seen once. The chain has TRBV2 and TRBJ1-6; no clear D. The TCR was taken from a man between 18 and 29 years old who had mild COVID-19 (a few samples of this study predate the infection). Cell type and time point are not known. The sequenced sample was PBMCs or a T cell subset sorted from them (not recorded which). The CDR3 spells CASSGVSYNSPLHF. As DNA, the CDR3 is TGTGCCAGCAGTGGGGTCTCCTATAATTCACCCCTCCACTTT. Drawing the rest from reference TRBV2 and TRBJ1-6, the complete variable domain is EPEVTQTPSHQVTQMGQEVILRCVPISNHLYFYWYRQILGQKVEFLVSFYNNEISEKSEIFDDQFSVERPDGSNFTLKIRSTKLEDSAMYFCASSGVSYNSPLHFGNGTRLTVT.